The entry that follows covers one TCR beta chain sequence. Isolated RNA was reverse transcribed in full, so expressed TCRB transcripts were sequenced. Clones were sequenced by immunoSEQ multiplex PCR, and TCRdb holds only the in-frame ones, with some missing. This sample has some 150,000 clones, with 11% found just once. The record originates from a study of beta chain features in type 1 diabetes. V gave up 5 bases and J gave up 5 bases; unmatched junction bases: 11. The germline CDR1 and CDR2 sequences are SGHTA and FQGTGA. The CDR3 spans 16 residues. This receptor was obtained from a man between 18 and 29 years old in good health. Sequencing was performed on central memory CD4+ T cells from blood. The chain employs TRBV7-3 and TRBJ1-4; TRBD1 matches 7 bases. The CDR3 protein is CASSPNRGMGNEKLFF. CDR3 nucleotides: TGTGCCAGCAGCCCTAACAGGGGTATGGGGAATGAAAAACTGTTTTTT.